The next 29 T cell receptor beta chains were all read from a single sample in a study of patients and donors after allogeneic stem cell transplantation. Each CDR3 protein gets one entry after TCRdb re-called the RT-PCR reads with MiXCR. The data hold about a million distinct CDR3 sequences, with more than 15% observed a single time. Sequences were obtained from blood, either unsorted or a sorted T cell fraction (not recorded which). These receptors originate from a human donor who was either an allogeneic HSCT recipient or a stem cell or donor lymphocyte infusion donor (not recorded which). It is not recorded whose cells these are; they may come from a transplant donor.

This clonotype was seen a handful of times. This chain connects TRBV7-2 to TRBJ1-2, with TRBD1 identical over 10 bases. CDR1 and CDR2 (germline): SGHTA, FQGNSA. The CDR3 is 15 amino acids. Unmatched junction bases numbered 6, after V lost 4 bases and J lost 4 bases. Written as DNA, the CDR3 is TGTGCCAGCAGCTCAACGACAGGGGGCCGCTATGGCTACACCTTC. This encodes CASSSTTGGRYGYTF. The variable domain in full, completed from reference TRBV7-2 and TRBJ1-2, reads GAGVSQSPSNKVTEKGKDVELRCDPISGHTALYWYRQSLGQGLEFLIYFQGNSAPDKSGLPSDRFSAERTGGSVSTLTIQRTQQEDSAVYLCASSSTTGGRYGYTFGSGTRLTVV.

This clonotype turned up a few times. The chain carries TRBV7-2 and TRBJ1-1; D unclear. The CDR3 is made up of 14 amino acids. V lost 1 base, J lost 9 bases, and 15 bases lay in between. Germline loops: CDR1 SGHTA, CDR2 FQGNSA. CDR3 nucleotide sequence: TGTGCCAGCAGCTTAGGACCTAAGACCTCCCAAGCTTTCTTT. This translates into CASSLGPKTSQAFF.

This clonotype was seen more than once but under ten times. This chain links TRBV5-5 with TRBJ2-7, with 7 bases aligning to TRBD2. This CDR3 comprises 15 residues. V lost 3 bases and J lost 2; bases outside the gene matches: 8. Germline assignment: CDR1 SGHKS and CDR2 YYEKEE (reference sequence). The CDR3 region is CASSSISGPTYEQYF. In DNA form, the CDR3 reads TGTGCCAGCAGCTCAATTAGCGGGCCTACCTACGAGCAGTACTTC.

This clonotype was seen many times. This chain uses TRBV12-3 or TRBV12-4 with TRBJ1-2, with 8 bases that match TRBD1. This CDR3 contains 16 residues. V shed 4 bases, J shed 6 bases, and the junction held 13 bases outside the gene matches. In DNA, the CDR3 is TGTGCCAGCAGTTCAGGACAGGGTCGTATATTGGATGGCTACACCTTC. Translated: CASSSGQGRILDGYTF.

J is TRBJ1-2 and V is TRBV5-1; tentative D call: TRBD1 (5 bases). Trimming stripped 6 bases from V and 4 bases from J, with 13 bases between. This CDR3 comprises 13 residues. Per germline, CDR1 SGHRS and CDR2 YFSETQ. CDR3 amino acids: CASTAGTAYGYTF. The CDR3 DNA follows: TGCGCCAGCACCGCCGGGACGGCCTATGGCTACACCTTC.

Notes on this clonotype: One junction end does not reproduce the germline sequence, and a read error may be involved. This rearrangement joins TRBV7-7 to TRBJ2-2, with a possible D match to TRBD2 (6 bases). This CDR3 is 17 amino acids long. Germline-derived CDR1 and CDR2 are SSHAT and FNYEAQ (reference sequence). CDR3 region: CASSPALGTRNTGELFF. CDR3 sequence (DNA): TGTGCTAGCAGCCCAGCCCTGGGGACTCGAAACACCGGGGAGCTGTTTTTT.

This sequence joins TRBV20-1 and TRBJ1-5; the match to TRBD1 covers 12 bases. This CDR3 comprises 14 residues. CDR1 is DFQATT, CDR2 SNEGSKA, per germline (reference sequence). Unmatched junction bases numbered 7, after V lost 6 bases and J lost 7 bases. CDR3 region: CSAWDRGPGQPQHF. The CDR3 DNA follows: TGCAGTGCGTGGGACAGGGGGCCGGGGCAGCCCCAGCATTTT.

This clonotype has just a few counts. The chain combines TRBV4-1 with TRBJ1-2; 8 nucleotides line up with TRBD1. Trimming cost V 0 bases and J 8 bases; bases outside gene matches: 2. The CDR3 spans 13 residues. Germline CDR1 and CDR2: MGHRA and YSYEKL. The CDR3 is CASSQDGQGGYTF. The CDR3 DNA is TGCGCCAGCAGCCAAGACGGACAGGGAGGCTACACCTTC.

J is TRBJ1-5 and V is TRBV2; no clear D gene. The CDR3 loop spans 15 amino acids. The V end was cut by 2 bases, the J end by 3 bases, with 11 bases between. CDR1 is SNHLY and CDR2 is FYNNEI in the germline V gene. The CDR3: CASSEPGPVNQPQHF. CDR3 in DNA: TGTGCCAGCAGTGAACCCGGGCCCGTCAATCAGCCCCAGCATTTT.

The chain is built from TRBV4-3 and TRBJ1-2; D ambiguous. V was trimmed by 2 bases and J by 0 bases, leaving 16 bases between them. Looked up from germline, CDR1 is LGHNA and CDR2 is YSLEER. The CDR3 has 17 residues. CDR3 sequence: CASSQQSGNIANYGYTF. DNA for the CDR3: TGCGCCAGCAGCCAACAATCGGGGAACATAGCTAACTATGGCTACACCTTC.

The V call is TRBV20-1, the J call TRBJ2-7; 9 positions agree with TRBD2. Germline V gives CDR1 DFQATT, CDR2 SNEGSKA (reference sequence). The V gene end was trimmed by 1 base and the J gene end by 4 bases; junction bases not matched to a gene: 14. The CDR3 length is 17 residues. The CDR3 loop reads CSARGGSSGSMFYEQYF. The CDR3 DNA follows: TGCAGTGCTAGAGGGGGGAGTAGCGGGAGTATGTTTTACGAGCAGTACTTC.

This clonotype was counted between two and nine times. The chain carries TRBV5-1 and TRBJ2-7; D perhaps matches TRBD1 (5 bases). This CDR3 region has 13 residues. The V gene lost 2 bases and the J gene lost 3 bases, with 9 bases spanning the gap. Germline lookup yields CDR1 SGHRS and CDR2 YFSETQ. CDR3 nucleotide sequence: TGCGCCAGCAGCTTACCGACAGACTACGAGCAGTACTTC. This sequence encodes CASSLPTDYEQYF.

This clonotype was counted a single time. CDR3 sequence reads: CASSSRLTGGNTEAFF. The CDR3 region has the DNA TGCGCCAGCAGCTCCCGTCTGACAGGGGGTAACACTGAAGCTTTCTTT. The chain joins TRBV5-1 to TRBJ1-1; 9 nucleotides align to TRBD1. Germline V gene lookup returns CDR1 SGHRS and CDR2 YFSETQ. The CDR3 extends over 16 amino acids. After removal of 3 bases from V and 2 bases from J, the junction contained 8 bases not matched to a gene. Using reference TRBV5-1 and TRBJ1-1 for the parts outside the CDR3, the full variable domain is KAGVTQTPRYLIKTRGQQVTLSCSPISGHRSVSWYQQTPGQGLQFLFEYFSETQRNKGNFPGRFSGRQFSNSRSEMNVSTLELGDSALYLCASSSRLTGGNTEAFFGQGTRLTVV.

This clonotype was picked up a small number of times. The V call is TRBV5-5, the J call TRBJ1-2; D ambiguous. The CDR3 covers 12 residues. V dropped 0 bases and J dropped 4 bases, with 4 bases sitting between them. Germline V lookup: CDR1 SGHKS, CDR2 YYEKEE (reference sequence). The CDR3 sequence is CASSLEIYGYTF. The CDR3 DNA is TGTGCCAGCAGCTTGGAGATCTATGGCTACACCTTC.

This clonotype was picked up a small number of times. The junction and the germline gene differ at one end; a read error may be behind it. The chain couples TRBV12-3 or TRBV12-4 to TRBJ2-1; 8 bases match TRBD2. This CDR3 has 18 residues. The CDR3 sequence is CASGLRLRGGGRYNEQFF. The CDR3 DNA is TGTGCCAGCGGTTTAAGGTTAAGGGGCGGGGGGCGTTACAATGAGCAGTTCTTC.

This clonotype appeared many times. The germline gene is not matched at one end of the junction; a read error may be the cause. This rearrangement joins TRBV3-1 to TRBJ2-7; D is unclear. The CDR3 totals 12 residues. CDR1 is LGHDT and CDR2 is YNNKEL in the germline V gene (reference sequence). DNA of the CDR3: TGTGCCAGCAGCCAAGAAAGGCAGCGCCGGTTTTTC. The encoded protein is CASSQERQRRFF.

About this clonotype itself: Mismatch with germline at one junction end may stem from a read error. The CDR3 reads CASSPIGGDPFF. For the CDR3, the DNA is TGTGCTAGCAGCCCCATTGGGGGGGACCCGTTCTTC. The chain recombines TRBV7-7 with TRBJ2-1; TRBD2 matches 7 bases. The CDR3 spans 12 residues. Germline V gene data show CDR1 as SSHAT and CDR2 as FNYEAQ (reference sequence).

The CDR3, as DNA: TGCGCCAGCAGCCAAGTTAGCAGGGGGCGAGGTGAAAAACTGTTTTTT. As protein: CASSQVSRGRGEKLFF. The chain carries TRBV4-3 and TRBJ1-4; 8 bases are a match to TRBD1. Germline V gene sequence: CDR1 LGHNA, CDR2 YSLEER. CDR3 length: 16 residues. Trimming removed 1 base from V and 7 bases from J; junction bases left unmatched: 8.

CDR3 nucleotide sequence: TGTGCCAGCAGTCCCCAGATGCACAGGGGGAACACTGAAGCTTTCTTT. Protein sequence: CASSPQMHRGNTEAFF. This chain uses TRBV2 with TRBJ1-1, with TRBD1 identical over 7 bases. The CDR3 contains 16 residues. Germline loops: CDR1 SNHLY, CDR2 FYNNEI. The junction had 10 bases not matched to a gene; V was cut back by 5 bases and J by 1 base.

The rearrangement uses TRBV24-1 and TRBJ2-1, with a possible D match to TRBD2 (6 bases). With 7 bases removed from V and 5 bases from J, the gap between germline ends came to 17 bases. The CDR3 consists of 15 residues. From germline, CDR1 is KGHDR and CDR2 SFDVKD. The CDR3 loop reads CATSPGGPGNNEQFF. In DNA form, the CDR3 reads TGTGCCACCAGCCCAGGAGGGCCGGGGAACAATGAGCAGTTCTTC.

The J gene is TRBJ2-1, the V gene TRBV7-9; 14 bases are shared with TRBD2. From germline, CDR1 is SEHNR and CDR2 FQNEAQ (reference sequence). Unmatched junction bases numbered 11, after V lost 11 bases and J lost 8 bases. This CDR3 region has 15 residues. CDR3 bases: TGTGCCGCGCCCCATGGGACTAGCGGGGGCGATGAGCAGTTCTTC. As protein: CAAPHGTSGGDEQFF. The full variable domain, rest sourced from reference TRBV7-9 and TRBJ2-1, is DTGVSQNPRHKITKRGQNVTFRCDPISEHNRLYWYRQTLGQGPEFLTYFQNEAQLEKSRLLSDRFSAERPKGSFSTLEIQRTEQGDSAMYLCAAPHGTSGGDEQFFGPGTRLTVL.

This clonotype has a handful of counts. J is TRBJ2-7 and V is TRBV18; 8 bases agree with TRBD1. Per the germline V gene, CDR1 is KGHSH and CDR2 is LQKENI. With V trimmed by 2 bases and J by 6 bases, 3 bases remained unmatched. The CDR3 has 13 residues. The CDR3 bases are TGTGCCAGCTCACCATTGGACAGGGTCGAGCAGTACTTC. Its protein product is CASSPLDRVEQYF.

CDR3 nucleotides: TGTGCCAGCAGTTACGGGGGCGGAGGGGGCCCGGCCGAGACCCAGTACTTC. It codes for CASSYGGGGGPAETQYF. The chain is built from TRBV6-5 and TRBJ2-5; D is possibly TRBD1 (7 bases). This CDR3 has 17 amino acids. CDR1 is MNHEY and CDR2 is SVGAGI in the germline V gene. V lost 2 bases and J lost 5, with 21 bases in between.

In its sample, this clonotype was seen a few times. This chain links TRBV27 with TRBJ1-1; 7 bases are shared with TRBD1. The germline gives CDR1 MNHEY, CDR2 SMNVEV (reference sequence). The CDR3 covers 16 residues. The V segment lost 6 bases and the J segment 7 bases; nucleotides outside the gene matches: 17. The CDR3 spells CASSRRTGTAFVEAFF. The CDR3 DNA reads TGTGCCAGCAGCCGCCGGACAGGCACGGCTTTCGTTGAAGCTTTCTTT.

The rearrangement links TRBV29-1 to TRBJ2-1; the match to TRBD1 covers 8 bases. Germline V gene sequence: CDR1 SQVTM, CDR2 ANQGSEA. The J segment lost 8 bases and the V segment lost 6 bases, leaving 6 bases of the junction unmatched. The CDR3 length is 12 residues. This CDR3 is CSVDPRGHEQFF. CDR3 nucleotides: TGCAGCGTCGACCCCAGGGGGCATGAGCAGTTCTTC.

The J gene is TRBJ2-7, the V gene TRBV12-3 or TRBV12-4, with 10 bases identical to TRBD1. V shed 7 bases and J 4 bases; nucleotides not matched to a gene: 7. The CDR3 is made up of 14 amino acids. The CDR3 sequence: CASTQGQGNYEQYF. The CDR3 DNA sequence: TGTGCCAGCACCCAGGGACAGGGGAATTACGAGCAGTACTTC.

This clonotype was counted ten times or more. This chain connects TRBV10-3 to TRBJ2-7; 11 positions agree with TRBD2. The length of the CDR3 is 13 residues. The germline V gene has CDR1 ENHRY and CDR2 SYGVKD. After removal of 10 bases from V and 7 bases from J, the junction contained 9 bases not matched to a gene. In DNA, the CDR3 is TGTGCCACCCTGACTAGCGGGATTGATGAGCAGTACTTC. This encodes CATLTSGIDEQYF.

The V call is TRBV20-1, the J call TRBJ1-5; D uncertain. This CDR3 has 12 residues. The germline V gene encodes CDR1 DFQATT and CDR2 SNEGSKA (reference sequence). Between the trimmed V and J ends, which lost 5 bases and 0 bases, there was a span of 5 bases. The CDR3 reads CSASYSNQPQHF. CDR3 coding DNA: TGCAGTGCTTCGTATAGCAATCAGCCCCAGCATTTT.

This clonotype was detected only a few times. This chain uses TRBV20-1 with TRBJ2-3; either TRBD1 or TRBD2 may fit D (5 bases each). Trimming removed 2 bases at V and 4 bases at J, with 16 bases between. CDR3 size: 15 residues. Germline assignment: CDR1 DFQATT and CDR2 SNEGSKA (reference sequence). The CDR3 DNA is TGCAGTGCTAGACGGGACGCCATCAACGCAGATACGCAGTATTTT. This codes for CSARRDAINADTQYF.